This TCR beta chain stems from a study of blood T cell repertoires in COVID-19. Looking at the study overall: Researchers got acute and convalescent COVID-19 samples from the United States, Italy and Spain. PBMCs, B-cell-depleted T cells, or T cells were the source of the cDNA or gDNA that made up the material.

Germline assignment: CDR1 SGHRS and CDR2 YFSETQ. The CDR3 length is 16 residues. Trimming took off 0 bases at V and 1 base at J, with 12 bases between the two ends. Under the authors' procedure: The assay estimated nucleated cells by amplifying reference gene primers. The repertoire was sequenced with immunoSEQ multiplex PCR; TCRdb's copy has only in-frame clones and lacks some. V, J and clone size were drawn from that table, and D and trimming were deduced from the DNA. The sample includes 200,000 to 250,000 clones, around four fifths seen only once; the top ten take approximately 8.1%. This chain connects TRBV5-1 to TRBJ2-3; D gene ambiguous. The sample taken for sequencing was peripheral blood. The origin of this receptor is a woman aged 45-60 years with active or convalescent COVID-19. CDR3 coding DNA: TGCGCCAGCAGCTTGGCCTACAGAAAAGGCACAGATACGCAGTATTTT. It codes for CASSLAYRKGTDTQYF.